The 15 T cell receptor beta chains reported below all come from one sample, sequenced in a study of cytomegalovirus exposure and HLA in healthy donors. 60 Vbeta and 13 Jbeta primers were used in PCR. The table came from immunoSEQ multiplex PCR; TCRdb's copy has only in-frame clones and leaves some out. Seen here are over 100,000 clones, about 8.5% observed once, and the top ten hold 4.5% to 5.5%. The sequenced sample was PBMCs. These receptors came from a middle-aged man in good health and CMV-seronegative.

The chain recombines TRBV23-1 with TRBJ2-1; 9 bases agree with TRBD1. TRBV23-1 is given ORF status, its function remaining uncertain. Trimming at V came to 4 bases and at J to 2 bases, leaving 12 bases not matched to a gene. The length of the CDR3 is 18 residues. Written as DNA, the CDR3 is TGCGCCAGCAGTCCAACCCCGGACAGGGGTAAAACCTACAATGAGCAGTTCTTC. Translated, it gives CASSPTPDRGKTYNEQFF.

This clone was counted a few times. The chain recombines TRBV19 with TRBJ2-7; D is undetermined. Trimming shortened V by 1 base and J by 4 bases, and 8 bases separated the two germline ends. Germline assignment: CDR1 LNHDA and CDR2 SQIVND (reference sequence). This CDR3 contains 13 residues. The CDR3 bases are TGTGCCAGTAGTATAGGTGCGAGTTACGAGCAGTACTTC. Its translation is CASSIGASYEQYF.

This clone has more than one count but fewer than ten. This chain links TRBV19 with TRBJ1-1, with D perhaps matching TRBD1 (5 bases). Trimming cost V 3 bases and J 1 base, with 12 bases left between them. The CDR3 spans 15 residues. The V gene's germline CDR1 is LNHDA and CDR2 SQIVND (reference sequence). The CDR3 loop is CASSISGGGNTEAFF. In DNA, the CDR3 is TGTGCCAGTAGTATCAGCGGGGGGGGGAACACTGAAGCTTTCTTT.

The chain recombines TRBV28 with TRBJ2-2; the match to TRBD1 covers 8 bases. Germline V gives CDR1 MDHEN, CDR2 SYDVKM. J was trimmed by 3 bases and V by 7 bases; bases with no gene match: 7. The CDR3 length is 15 residues. CDR3 DNA: TGTGCCAGCATTAGGGACAGGACCGACACCGGGGAGCTGTTTTTT. Its translation is CASIRDRTDTGELFF. The whole variable domain, remainder taken from reference TRBV28 and TRBJ2-2, is DVKVTQSSRYLVKRTGEKVFLECVQDMDHENMFWYRQDPGLGLRLIYFSYDVKMKEKGDIPEGYSVSREKKERFSLILESASTNQTSMYLCASIRDRTDTGELFFGEGSRLTVL.

With respect to this clone: An end of the junction does not agree with germline; a read error may underlie this. CDR3: CASSARGGREAQYF. The DNA for the CDR3 is TGTGCCAGCAGCGCCCGGGGGGGGCGAGAGGCCCAGTACTTC. This chain connects TRBV9 to TRBJ2-5, with 8 bases that match TRBD2. CDR3 length: 14 residues. Germline loops: CDR1 SGDLS, CDR2 YYNGEE.

J is TRBJ2-6 and V is TRBV4-3; D remains ambiguous. CDR1 and CDR2 (germline): LGHNA, YSLEER. The CDR3 runs to 16 residues. Trimming took off 0 bases at V and 0 bases at J, with 6 bases between the two ends. The CDR3 DNA follows: TGCGCCAGCAGCCAAGAGGGCGTCTCTGGGGCCAACGTCCTGACTTTC. This translates into CASSQEGVSGANVLTF.

This clone was found a few times. The chain employs TRBV4-2 and TRBJ1-1; 11 bases fit TRBD1. Germline CDR1 and CDR2: LGHNA and YNFKEQ. This CDR3 has 14 residues. The junction had 3 bases not matched to a gene; V was cut back by 3 bases and J by 6 bases. Here the CDR3 reads CASSQRDRGAEAFF. CDR3 bases: TGTGCCAGCAGCCAGAGGGACAGGGGGGCTGAAGCTTTCTTT.

As regards this clone: Additional DNA sequences in this sample encode the identical CDR3. The J gene is TRBJ2-3, the V gene TRBV7-2, with 10 bases that match TRBD2. This CDR3 has 16 amino acids. The ends lost 3 bases at V and 0 bases at J; junction bases unmatched: 3. Germline V gene data show CDR1 as SGHTA and CDR2 as FQGNSA. Here the CDR3 reads CASSFLAGGSTDTQYF. The CDR3 bases are TGTGCCAGCAGCTTTTTAGCGGGGGGTAGCACAGATACGCAGTATTTT.

This clone was picked up a small number of times. The rearrangement uses TRBV19 and TRBJ2-1; 10 bases match TRBD2. The CDR3 runs 15 residues. V lost 6 bases and J lost 7; bases outside the gene matches: 9. Germline V gene lookup returns CDR1 LNHDA and CDR2 SQIVND (reference sequence). This CDR3 is CASSQSGGARNEQFF. The CDR3 region has the DNA TGTGCCAGTAGCCAAAGCGGGGGGGCTAGAAATGAGCAGTTCTTC.

This clone was recorded a few times. The chain couples TRBV5-1 to TRBJ2-1, with TRBD2 matching 12 bases. The CDR3 runs to 17 residues. Germline V lookup: CDR1 SGHRS, CDR2 YFSETQ. Trimming at V came to 1 base and at J to 8 bases, leaving 10 bases not matched to a gene. The CDR3 here is CASSLRPSGGARDEQFF. The CDR3 DNA sequence: TGCGCCAGCAGCTTGAGACCTAGCGGGGGGGCTAGGGATGAGCAGTTCTTC.

To note about this clone: The same CDR3 arises from other DNA sequences in this sample as well. The chain couples TRBV6-6 to TRBJ2-3; weak D call: TRBD1 (5 bases). Germline V gives CDR1 MNHNY, CDR2 SVGAGI (reference sequence). Trimming stripped 10 bases from V and 5 bases from J, with 13 bases between. This CDR3 comprises 12 residues. CDR3 DNA sequence: TGTGCCACTGGCAGGGCCGGAGATACGCAGTATTTT. It translates to CATGRAGDTQYF.

V usage is TRBV19 and J usage is TRBJ2-7; 8 positions agree with TRBD2. With 10 bases clipped from V and 5 bases from J, the junction kept 10 bases outside the gene matches. Looked up from germline, CDR1 is LNHDA and CDR2 is SQIVND (reference sequence). CDR3 size: 13 residues. This CDR3 is CATTTGGEDEQYF. The CDR3 coding sequence is TGTGCCACCACCACGGGGGGGGAGGACGAGCAGTACTTC.

This clone was counted ten times or more. The V and J genes are TRBV4-1 and TRBJ2-3; tentatively, D is TRBD2 (6 bases). The CDR3 length is 16 residues. Germline-derived CDR1 and CDR2 are MGHRA and YSYEKL. Trimming removed 3 bases at V and 6 bases at J, with 19 bases between. In DNA form, the CDR3 reads TGCGCCAGCAGCCACTTCAAAGGGCCTGGGGGGGATACGCAGTATTTT. As protein: CASSHFKGPGGDTQYF.

This clone showed up just a few times. This rearrangement joins TRBV5-1 to TRBJ2-3, with 7 nucleotides matching TRBD2. Germline CDR1 is SGHRS and CDR2 is YFSETQ. The CDR3 sequence is 12 residues long. Unmatched junction bases numbered 4, after V lost 2 bases and J lost 10 bases. Here the CDR3 DNA reads TGCGCCAGCAGCTTTGGGGAGGGTCCGCAGTATTTT. It translates to CASSFGEGPQYF.

The count of this clone is one. The chain joins TRBV10-2 to TRBJ2-7; D is unresolved. CDR3 length equals 13 residues. V was shortened by 5 bases and J by 5 bases, with 13 bases between the two germline ends. CDR1 WSHSY and CDR2 SAAADI come from the germline V gene. DNA of the CDR3: TGCGCCAGCAGTCTCAACAGTCTCAACGAGCAGTACTTC. Its translation is CASSLNSLNEQYF.